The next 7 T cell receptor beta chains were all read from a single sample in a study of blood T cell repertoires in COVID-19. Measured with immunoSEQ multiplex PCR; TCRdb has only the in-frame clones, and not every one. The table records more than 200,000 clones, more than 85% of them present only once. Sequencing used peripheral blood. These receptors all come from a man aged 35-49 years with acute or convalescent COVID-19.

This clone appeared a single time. The chain's CDR3 is CASSYSRQGGTQYF. Written as DNA, the CDR3 is TGTGCCAGCAGTTACTCGAGGCAGGGGGGGACCCAGTACTTC. The chain links TRBV6-5 to TRBJ2-5; tentative D call: TRBD1 (7 bases). Per germline, CDR1 MNHEY and CDR2 SVGAGI. The CDR3 is 14 amino acids. Trimming removed 0 bases from V and 7 bases from J, with 12 bases in between.

Here the CDR3 reads CASGFRDRGPTGELFF. CDR3 nucleotide sequence: TGTGCCAGCGGGTTCCGGGACAGGGGGCCCACCGGGGAGCTGTTTTTT. V usage is TRBV13 and J usage is TRBJ2-2; 12 bases map to TRBD1. Germline V gene sequence: CDR1 PRHDT, CDR2 FYEKMQ (reference sequence). With V trimmed by 8 bases and J by 4 bases, 8 bases remained unmatched. The CDR3 contains 16 residues.

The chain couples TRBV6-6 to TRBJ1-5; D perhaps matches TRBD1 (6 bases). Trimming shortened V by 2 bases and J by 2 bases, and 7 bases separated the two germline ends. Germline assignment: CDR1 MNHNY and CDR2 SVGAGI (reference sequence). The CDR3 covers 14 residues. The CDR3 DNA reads TGTGCCAGCAGTTACGCAGGGGGCAATCAGCCCCAGCATTTT. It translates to CASSYAGGNQPQHF.

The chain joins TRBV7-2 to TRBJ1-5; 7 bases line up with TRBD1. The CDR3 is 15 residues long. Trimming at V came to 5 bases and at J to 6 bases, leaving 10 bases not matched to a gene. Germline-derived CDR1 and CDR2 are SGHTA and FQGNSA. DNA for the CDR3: TGTGCCAGCAGCCAAACAGGGGATTGGGGTCAGCCCCAGCATTTT. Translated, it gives CASSQTGDWGQPQHF.

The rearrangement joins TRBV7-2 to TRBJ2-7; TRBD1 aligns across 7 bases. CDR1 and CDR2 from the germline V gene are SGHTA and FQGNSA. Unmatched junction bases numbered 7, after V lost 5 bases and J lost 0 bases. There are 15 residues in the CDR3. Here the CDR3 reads CASSQRTGYSYEQYF. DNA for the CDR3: TGTGCCAGCAGCCAGCGGACAGGCTACTCCTACGAGCAGTACTTC.

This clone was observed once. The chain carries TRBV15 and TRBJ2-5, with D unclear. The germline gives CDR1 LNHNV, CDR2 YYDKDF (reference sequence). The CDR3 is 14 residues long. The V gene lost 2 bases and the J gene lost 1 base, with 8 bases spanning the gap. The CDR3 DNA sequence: TGTGCCACCAGCAGAAATGGGCCCCAAGAGACCCAGTACTTC. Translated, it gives CATSRNGPQETQYF.

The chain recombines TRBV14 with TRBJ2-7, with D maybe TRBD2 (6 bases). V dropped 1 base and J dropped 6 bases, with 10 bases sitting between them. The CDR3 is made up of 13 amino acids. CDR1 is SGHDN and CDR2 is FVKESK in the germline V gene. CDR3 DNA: TGTGCCAGCAGCCAAGGGACCGGGGGCGAGCAGTACTTC. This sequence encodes CASSQGTGGEQYF.